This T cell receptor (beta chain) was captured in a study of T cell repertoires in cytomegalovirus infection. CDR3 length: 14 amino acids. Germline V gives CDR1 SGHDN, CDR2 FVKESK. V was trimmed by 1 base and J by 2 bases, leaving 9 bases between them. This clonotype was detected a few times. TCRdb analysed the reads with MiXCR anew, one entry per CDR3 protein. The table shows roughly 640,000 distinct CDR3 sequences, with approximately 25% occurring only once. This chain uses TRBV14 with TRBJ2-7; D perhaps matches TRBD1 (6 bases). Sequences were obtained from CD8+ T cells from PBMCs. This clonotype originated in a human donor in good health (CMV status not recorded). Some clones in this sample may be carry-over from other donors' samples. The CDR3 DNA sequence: TGTGCCAGCAGCCAAGGGACAGCAACCTACGAGCAGTACTTC. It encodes CASSQGTATYEQYF.